This record looks at one T cell receptor beta chain sequence and its context. Antigen specificity is unknown. This sample is part of a study of untreated major depressive disorder. General observations from the study: Each subject's top five TRBV05-01 clones were all private.

This CDR3 region has 13 residues. Germline CDR1 SGHDT, CDR2 YYEEEE. J was trimmed by 5 bases and V by 4 bases; bases with no gene match: 4. Some clones are missing from TCRdb's copy, which holds only in-frame ones; the method was immunoSEQ multiplex PCR. The sample lists about 19,000 clones, more than 75% occurring once. Roughly 30 ml of blood was drawn into EDTA tubes. Sequenced: CD4+ T cells from PBMCs. The receptor was isolated from a woman in her thirties in good health. The V gene is TRBV5-6, the J gene TRBJ1-2; 8 nucleotides agree with TRBD1. CDR3 residues: CASSNRDRYGYTF. The CDR3 DNA reads TGTGCCAGCAGCAACCGGGACAGGTATGGCTACACCTTC.